The subject of this entry is one T cell receptor beta chain. Its antigen is not known. To make TCR beta libraries, researchers used iRepertoire HTBI primers and Arm-PCR of CDR3 regions. TCRdb re-analysed the multiplex PCR reads in MiXCR, keeping a single row per CDR3 protein. The sample has some 470,000 distinct CDR3 sequences, 20% to 25% seen once. After removal of 3 bases from V and 0 bases from J, the junction contained 8 bases not matched to a gene. The CDR3 is made up of 19 amino acids. Germline V gives CDR1 MNHGY, CDR2 SVAAGI. This record comes from a study of regulatory T cells in long-lasting Graves disease. The time point here: persistent/refractory GD, antithyroid drugs over 5 years with positive TRAb. Construction of the TCR library relied on RNA isolated from PBMCs. Patients met American Thyroid Association criteria for Graves' disease. Whole-study findings and limits: Patients with persistent disease showed a bias toward TRBV28, TRBJ1-2 and TRBJ2-5.

The J gene is TRBJ2-3, the V gene TRBV6-9; 14 nucleotides line up with TRBD2. This receptor was identified in a female donor with Graves disease. The sequences come from peripheral blood mononuclear cells (PBMCs), collected when the disease was refractory, from a patient treated with antithyroid drugs. The CDR3 reads CASSYWGLAGDPSTDTQYF. Here the CDR3 DNA reads TGTGCCAGCAGTTACTGGGGACTAGCGGGAGACCCCAGCACAGATACGCAGTATTTT.